This TCR beta chain was profiled in a study of shared clonotypes between healthy human individuals. Study outcomes and limitations: It was observed that around 5% of naive CD4 clonotypes were shared across several donors.

V gave up 2 bases and J gave up 1 base, with 7 bases separating them. The CDR3 is made up of 13 amino acids. CDR1 and CDR2 (germline): SGHDT, YYEEEE. As concerns this clone: Its cognate antigen is unknown.

Here immunoSEQ multiplex PCR was the method, and the copy in TCRdb shows in-frame clones only, minus some. The repertoire holds 2 million to 2.5 million clones, with approximately 95% as singletons. The chain uses TRBV5-6 and TRBJ2-7; no reliable D call. This TCR came from a man aged 18 to 35 in good health. Some clones in this sample may be carry-over from other donors' samples. Input material: naive CD4+ T cells from PBMCs. Stated subset: CD45RA+ positively selected. CDR3 DNA: TGTGCCAGCAGCTTAAAGGGTTCCTACGAGCAGTACTTC. Amino acids: CASSLKGSYEQYF.